This TCR beta chain emerged from a study of cytomegalovirus exposure and HLA in healthy donors. The PCR used 60 Vbeta and 13 Jbeta primers. Sequencing was performed with immunoSEQ multiplex PCR; in TCRdb, only in-frame clones are kept and a portion is missing. The data hold roughly 130,000 clones, with around four fifths observed a single time. The CDR3 sequence is 16 residues long. The germline gives CDR1 MNHEY, CDR2 SVGAGI. Trimming took off 0 bases at V and 9 bases at J, with 18 bases between the two ends. Overall study findings and caveats: After further analysis at a later stage, under 20,000 TCR beta sequences were associated with HLA alleles at 0.05 false discovery rate.

As regards this clone: Its target is unknown.

The source is a human donor in good health. Sequenced material: PBMCs. The V call is TRBV6-5, the J call TRBJ2-1; possible D gene TRBD2, 7 bases. CDR3 residues: CASSYSTPEGGSEQFF. As DNA, the CDR3 is TGTGCCAGCAGTTACTCGACCCCCGAGGGGGGGAGTGAGCAGTTCTTC.